The rows below give T cell receptor beta chains drawn from one sample of a study of blood T cell dynamics during melanoma immunotherapy. Produced via immunoSEQ multiplex PCR; TCRdb's table is partial and in-frame only. Of about 11,000 clones in the sample, approximately 80% were seen once. The sequenced sample was blood, obtained from a patient treated with checkpoint blockade. Source of these receptors: a human donor with melanoma. CDR3s include the opening cysteine and the closing phenylalanine or tryptophan. The order of the fields is D gene, V gene, CDR3 protein. D genes are given only for firm matches.

>NA|TRBV19
CASRAEGGPNTEAFF
>NA|TRBV19
CASREQGRNTEAFF
>NA|TRBV15
CATSRGERNQPQHF
>TRBD2|TRBV7-6
CASSLVGGSTYNEQFF
>NA|TRBV19
CASRGLMNTEAFF
>TRBD1|TRBV2
CASTSGTGRTEAFF
>NA|TRBV2
CASRRQAGGAQHF
>NA|TRBV28
CASSLSPDSSNYGYTF
>NA|TRBV14
CASSQASLKINEKLFF
>NA|TRBV19
CASTFGDNQPQHF
>NA|TRBV2
CASSERGGMGMNTEAFF
>NA|TRBV6-6
CASSPPTRNEQFF
>NA|TRBV7-8
CASSLGVGFGSYEQYF
>TRBD1|TRBV6-6
CASSYSRTGNTEAFF
>NA|TRBV7-2
CASSVAADTSYEQYF
>TRBD2|TRBV5-1
CASSTTSGGRETQYF
>TRBD1|TRBV6-1
CASSEPGQARTEAFF
>NA|TRBV28
CASSTDYGYTF
>TRBD2|TRBV27
CAGRGLAGGGGEQFF
>TRBD1|TRBV5-1
CASSWGDRFNYGYTF
>NA|TRBV7-9
CASSPPSNVGAFF
>TRBD1|TRBV2
CASSGQGYNQPQHF
>TRBD2|TRBV11-2
CASSLRLAGEYNEQFF
>NA|TRBV2
CASINQQLALATNEKLFF
>NA|TRBV5-6
CASSGPLRGANTIYF
>TRBD1|TRBV19
CASGPGQRNEKLFF
>NA|TRBV6-5
CASSYVTRGDTGELFF
>NA|TRBV6-5
CASSTPRNNQPQHF
>TRBD1|TRBV7-7
CASSQDRVQTQYF
>NA|TRBV15
CATSRAPSNQPQHF
>NA|TRBV5-6
CASSLGAGAGYSPLHF
>NA|TRBV30
CTGTTGPNQPQHF
>NA|TRBV27
CASSLMGGHNEQFF
>TRBD2|TRBV19
CASSAGTSAGETQYF
>TRBD2|TRBV18
CASSPGLAGGSSYNEQFF
>NA|TRBV18
CASSPEWNTEAFF
>TRBD1|TRBV28
CASSSDYNRGVGEKLFF
>TRBD2|TRBV29-1
CSAAGLGGGTSSHEQYF
>NA|TRBV2
CASSPPGLSGYTF
>NA|TRBV2
CASSEAQTTILF
>NA|TRBV6-5
CASSYSDQPQHF
>NA|TRBV6-1
CASTTKQGVEAFF
>NA|TRBV4-2
CASSQVEGGLRRTEAFF
>NA|TRBV7-2
CASSRQTENTEAFF
>NA|TRBV7-9
CATSPPGIGMNTEAFF
>NA|TRBV5-1
CASSLAADGTGELFF
>NA|TRBV7-5
CARSTRQTPSNQPQHF
>NA|TRBV29-1
CSGGGRGLSYEQYF
>NA|TRBV7-9
CASSLEGRGEAFF
>NA|TRBV30
CAWSNGGGPTDTQYF
>NA|TRBV18
CASSPLEHYEQYF
>TRBD1|TRBV7-2
CASSHARGSYNEQFF
>NA|TRBV27
CASSFQGGNEKLFF
>NA|TRBV11-2
CASSLVRRNTEAFF
>NA|TRBV18
CASSPGVNTEAFF
>NA|TRBV18
CASSSLNSGANVLTF
>NA|TRBV5-6
CASSLSGAWNQPQHF
>TRBD2|TRBV11-2
CASSSLRLAGGRRVEQFF
>NA|TRBV10-3
CAISEISATIYF